This entry lists 14 T cell receptor beta chains sequenced from one sample in a study of blood T cell repertoires in COVID-19. Using immunoSEQ multiplex PCR, the repertoire was profiled, and TCRdb retains in-frame clones only, with some absent. The sample lists hundreds of thousands of clones, more than 85% seen once, with about 0.8% in the top ten. The sequencing input was peripheral blood. The source is a man in his 60s with COVID-19, enrolled during active disease.

This rearrangement joins TRBV5-1 to TRBJ2-3, with 15 bases matching TRBD2. This CDR3 region has 19 residues. V trimming: 0 bases; J trimming: 1 base; junction bases outside the gene matches: 6. CDR1 is SGHRS, CDR2 YFSETQ, per germline. The CDR3 spells CASSLVTGTSGGRTDTQYF. CDR3 sequence (DNA): TGCGCCAGCAGCTTGGTCACCGGGACTAGCGGGGGGCGCACAGATACGCAGTATTTT.

The CDR3 region is CASSLVGGASYEQYF. In DNA, the CDR3 is TGCGCCAGCAGCTTGGTCGGGGGGGCCTCCTACGAGCAGTACTTC. V gene TRBV5-1 combines with J gene TRBJ2-7; 8 bases match TRBD2. Trimming removed 0 bases from V and 0 bases from J; junction bases left unmatched: 2. This CDR3 is 15 amino acids long. Germline lookup yields CDR1 SGHRS and CDR2 YFSETQ.

The chain combines TRBV6-1 with TRBJ1-5; D unclear. Germline CDR1 MNHNS, CDR2 SASEGT. The CDR3 sequence is 15 residues long. Trimming shortened V by 1 base and J by 4 bases, and 11 bases separated the two germline ends. CDR3 loop: CASSEGVRSNQPQHF. The CDR3 DNA is TGTGCCAGCAGTGAAGGAGTCAGGTCTAATCAGCCCCAGCATTTT.

The gene calls are TRBV7-3 and TRBJ2-1, with 10 bases that match TRBD2. V lost 5 bases to trimming and J lost 7 bases; unmatched junction nucleotides: 8. Looked up from germline, CDR1 is SGHTA and CDR2 is FQGTGA. The CDR3 covers 15 residues. The CDR3 region has the DNA TGTGCCAGCAGCCCCGGGCTAGCGGGAGTAAATGAGCAGTTCTTC. This translates into CASSPGLAGVNEQFF.

This chain joins TRBV9 and TRBJ2-2, with D maybe TRBD2 (6 bases). V gave up 3 bases and J gave up 8 bases, with 17 bases separating them. The germline V gene encodes CDR1 SGDLS and CDR2 YYNGEE. This CDR3 is 15 amino acids long. The CDR3: CASSAAGAKGGELFF. The CDR3, as DNA: TGTGCCAGCAGCGCAGCGGGTGCTAAAGGTGGGGAGCTGTTTTTT.

This chain's CDR3 is CASNLRTGGTDTQYF. DNA for the CDR3: TGTGCCAGCAACCTGCGGACAGGGGGCACAGATACGCAGTATTTT. The V and J genes are TRBV27 and TRBJ2-3; 9 bases fit TRBD1. Germline V gene sequence: CDR1 MNHEY, CDR2 SMNVEV (reference sequence). The CDR3 contains 15 residues. J was trimmed by 1 base and V by 7 bases; bases with no gene match: 6.

The chain has TRBV14 and TRBJ1-3, with D uncertain. Germline V CDR1 and CDR2: SGHDN, FVKESK. The CDR3 totals 12 residues. Trimming pared 4 bases from V and 8 bases from J, leaving 9 bases between. CDR3 amino acids: CASSPGRDTIYF. The CDR3 DNA follows: TGTGCCAGCAGCCCCGGGCGGGACACCATATATTTT.

V is TRBV6-5 and J is TRBJ1-2; tentative D call: TRBD1 (5 bases). V was trimmed by 2 bases and J by 8 bases, leaving 12 bases between them. Germline loops: CDR1 MNHEY, CDR2 SVGAGI. This CDR3 is built from 13 residues. The CDR3 bases are TGTGCCAGCAGTTACGACCAGGGAAGAGGCTACACCTTC. This gives the protein CASSYDQGRGYTF.

This chain links TRBV5-1 with TRBJ1-1; no clear D gene. CDR1 and CDR2 from the germline V gene are SGHRS and YFSETQ. The CDR3 extends over 15 amino acids. Trimming took off 0 bases at V and 1 base at J, with 10 bases between the two ends. CDR3 nucleotide sequence: TGCGCCAGCAGCTTGGTCGGTTCCGAGAACACTGAAGCTTTCTTT. Its protein is CASSLVGSENTEAFF.

The rearrangement links TRBV6-5 to TRBJ1-1; 9 bases fit TRBD1. In germline, CDR1 is MNHEY, CDR2 SVGAGI. The CDR3 runs 14 residues. After removal of 3 bases from V and 7 bases from J, the junction contained 6 bases not matched to a gene. The CDR3 spells CASSYGTGRLEAFF. Written as DNA, the CDR3 is TGTGCCAGCAGTTATGGGACAGGGCGCCTTGAAGCTTTCTTT.

The chain uses TRBV27 and TRBJ1-1, with TRBD1 matching over 9 bases. CDR1 and CDR2 from the germline V gene are MNHEY and SMNVEV (reference sequence). The CDR3 length is 14 residues. V was pared by 5 bases and J by 6 bases, with 7 bases of the junction left unmatched. CDR3 region: CASSPQGALSEAFF. The DNA for the CDR3 is TGTGCCAGCAGTCCACAGGGGGCGTTATCTGAAGCTTTCTTT.

This clone was picked up one time. The same CDR3 arises from other DNA sequences in this sample as well. The chain joins TRBV18 to TRBJ2-2, with D uncertain. The length of the CDR3 is 12 residues. CDR1 is KGHSH, CDR2 LQKENI, per germline. V was clipped by 3 bases and J by 5 bases, with 4 bases between them. DNA for the CDR3: TGTGCCAGCTCACCTCGGACCGGGGAGCTGTTTTTT. It encodes CASSPRTGELFF.

This clone appeared a few times. The genes are TRBV18 and TRBJ2-2; D is uncertain. Germline lookup yields CDR1 KGHSH and CDR2 LQKENI. Trimming stripped 4 bases from V and 5 bases from J, with 8 bases between. The CDR3 extends over 13 amino acids. The CDR3 sequence is CASSLLGTGELFF. The CDR3 DNA reads as TGTGCCAGCTCACTCCTAGGAACCGGGGAGCTGTTTTTT.

V usage is TRBV4-1 and J usage is TRBJ1-5; no reliable D call. The V end lost 1 base, the J end lost 1 base, and 11 bases lay between the germline ends. The CDR3 length is 16 residues. In germline, CDR1 is MGHRA, CDR2 YSYEKL. The CDR3 region has the DNA TGCGCCAGCAGCCAAGCCGCAACGGGGAGCAATCAGCCCCAGCATTTT. It codes for CASSQAATGSNQPQHF.